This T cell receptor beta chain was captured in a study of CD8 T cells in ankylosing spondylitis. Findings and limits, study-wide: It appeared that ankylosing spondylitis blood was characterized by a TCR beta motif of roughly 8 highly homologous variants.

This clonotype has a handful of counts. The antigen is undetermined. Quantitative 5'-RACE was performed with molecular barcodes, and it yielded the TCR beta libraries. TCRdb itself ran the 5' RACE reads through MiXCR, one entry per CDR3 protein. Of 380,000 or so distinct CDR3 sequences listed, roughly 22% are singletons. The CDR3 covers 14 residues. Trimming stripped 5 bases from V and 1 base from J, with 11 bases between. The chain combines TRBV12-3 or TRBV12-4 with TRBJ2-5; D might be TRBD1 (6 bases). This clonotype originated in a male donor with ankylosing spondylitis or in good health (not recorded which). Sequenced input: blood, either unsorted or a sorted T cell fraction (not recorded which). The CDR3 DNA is TGTGCCAGCAGTCACCAGGGGCCCCAAGAGACCCAGTACTTC. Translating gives CASSHQGPQETQYF.